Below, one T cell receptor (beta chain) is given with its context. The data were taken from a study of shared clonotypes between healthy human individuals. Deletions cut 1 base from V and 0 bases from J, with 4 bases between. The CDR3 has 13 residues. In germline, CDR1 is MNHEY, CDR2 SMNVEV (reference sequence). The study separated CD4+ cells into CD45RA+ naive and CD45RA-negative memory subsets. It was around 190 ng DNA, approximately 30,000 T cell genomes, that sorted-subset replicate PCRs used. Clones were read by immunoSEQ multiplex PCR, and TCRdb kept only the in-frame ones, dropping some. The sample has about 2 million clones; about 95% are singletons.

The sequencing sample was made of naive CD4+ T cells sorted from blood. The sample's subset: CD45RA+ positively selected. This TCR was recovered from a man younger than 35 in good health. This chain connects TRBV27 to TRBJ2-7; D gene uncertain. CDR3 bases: TGTGCCAGCAGTTTATATCCCTCCTACGAGCAGTACTTC. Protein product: CASSLYPSYEQYF.